This passage covers 28 T cell receptor beta chains from one sample sequenced in a study of control samples from healthy donors and cancer patients. Profiled with immunoSEQ multiplex PCR; TCRdb holds only in-frame clones, not every one. The sample carries fewer than 95,000 clones, about 88% recorded once. Input material: blood. These receptor sequences come from a woman aged 50 to 60 in good health.

The gene calls are TRBV3-1 (or the pseudogene TRBV3-2) and TRBJ2-5; TRBD1 might be the D (6 bases). V lost 2 bases to trimming and J lost 5 bases, with 15 bases between them. Germline V gene sequence: CDR1 LGHDT, CDR2 YNNKEL (reference sequence). This CDR3 contains 15 residues. The CDR3 reads CASSQSVGTRETQYF. Written as DNA, the CDR3 is TGTGCCAGCAGCCAATCGGTGGGGACACGGGAGACCCAGTACTTC.

The chain couples TRBV20-1 to TRBJ2-7, with a tentative D call TRBD2 (5 bases). Germline lookup yields CDR1 DFQATT and CDR2 SNEGSKA (reference sequence). Between the trimmed V and J ends, which lost 0 bases and 9 bases, there was a span of 9 bases. CDR3 length: 11 amino acids. Here the CDR3 DNA reads TGCAGTGCTAGAGATGGCCGGGGGCAGTACTTC. Translated, it gives CSARDGRGQYF.

J is TRBJ1-2 and V is TRBV18; 8 bases are shared with TRBD1. The CDR3 has 13 amino acids. The V and J ends lost 1 base and 8 bases, in that order; junction bases with no gene match: 3. Germline V CDR1 and CDR2: KGHSH, LQKENI. The CDR3 DNA reads TGTGCCAGCTCACCACTGGACAGGGACGGCTACACCTTC. Translated, it gives CASSPLDRDGYTF.

The chain combines TRBV27 with TRBJ2-5; the match to TRBD1 covers 8 bases. The germline gives CDR1 MNHEY, CDR2 SMNVEV (reference sequence). The CDR3 has 14 residues. V shed 5 bases, J shed 5 bases, and the junction held 7 bases outside the gene matches. The CDR3 region is CASSRQGSGETQYF. Written as DNA, the CDR3 is TGTGCCAGCAGTCGACAGGGGAGCGGGGAGACCCAGTACTTC.

This chain connects TRBV4-3 to TRBJ2-5; 9 bases align to TRBD1. The V and J ends lost 4 bases and 8 bases, in that order; junction bases with no gene match: 8. In germline, CDR1 is LGHNA, CDR2 YSLEER. The CDR3 covers 14 residues. CDR3 region: CASSLSGQGFTQYF. The CDR3 DNA reads TGCGCCAGCAGCCTTTCCGGACAGGGGTTTACCCAGTACTTC.

The rearrangement joins TRBV7-9 to TRBJ1-4; D gene uncertain. Trimming cost V 5 bases and J 6 bases, with 19 bases left between them. The CDR3 consists of 16 residues. The germline gives CDR1 SEHNR, CDR2 FQNEAQ (reference sequence). This CDR3 is CASSLNWPTRDEKLFF. In DNA form, the CDR3 reads TGTGCCAGCAGCCTCAATTGGCCCACGCGAGATGAAAAACTGTTTTTT.

The gene calls are TRBV4-1 and TRBJ2-2; 7 bases are a match to TRBD1. Germline CDR1 and CDR2: MGHRA and YSYEKL. The CDR3 extends over 15 amino acids. Unmatched junction bases numbered 7, after V lost 4 bases and J lost 5 bases. The CDR3 DNA reads as TGCGCCAGCAGCCGGGACAGCCCCATTACCGGGGAGCTGTTTTTT. Its protein is CASSRDSPITGELFF.

About this clone itself: Other DNA sequences in this specimen translate into the identical CDR3. V usage is TRBV10-3 and J usage is TRBJ1-5; D is perhaps TRBD1 (6 bases). V was clipped by 4 bases and J by 5 bases, with 9 bases between them. Germline V gene sequence: CDR1 ENHRY, CDR2 SYGVKD. CDR3 length: 13 residues. In DNA, the CDR3 is TGTGCCATCAGTGGAGGGGGGGATCAGCCCCAGCATTTT. Protein sequence: CAISGGGDQPQHF.

The chain employs TRBV11-1 and TRBJ2-1; 11 nucleotides match TRBD1. Looked up from germline, CDR1 is SGHAT and CDR2 is FQDESV (reference sequence). The CDR3 has 15 amino acids. The V gene end was trimmed by 5 bases and the J gene end by 7 bases; junction bases not matched to a gene: 7. DNA for the CDR3: TGTGCCAGCAGCCGAGGACAGGGGGCAGCGAATGAGCAGTTCTTC. Its protein is CASSRGQGAANEQFF.

As to this clone: Other DNA sequences of this sample code for an identical CDR3. The J gene is TRBJ2-3, the V gene TRBV5-1, with 9 positions matching TRBD2. Germline CDR1 and CDR2: SGHRS and YFSETQ. The J segment lost 4 bases and the V segment lost 0 bases, leaving 9 bases of the junction unmatched. The CDR3 spans 17 residues. CDR3 sequence reads: CASSLETGRGGADTQYF. DNA for the CDR3: TGCGCCAGCAGCTTGGAGACAGGGCGGGGGGGCGCAGATACGCAGTATTTT.

The genes are TRBV27 and TRBJ2-7; no clear D gene. This CDR3 contains 14 residues. Trimming stripped 4 bases from V and 3 bases from J, with 13 bases between. Germline CDR1 and CDR2: MNHEY and SMNVEV (reference sequence). For the CDR3, the DNA is TGTGCCAGCAGTTCATCGTACGGAGACTACGAGCAGTACTTC. Its protein is CASSSSYGDYEQYF.

The J gene is TRBJ1-6, the V gene TRBV2; the match to TRBD1 covers 7 bases. CDR3 length equals 16 residues. The germline gives CDR1 SNHLY, CDR2 FYNNEI. The V gene end was trimmed by 8 bases and the J gene end by 3 bases; junction bases not matched to a gene: 10. The CDR3, as DNA: TGTGCCAGCCGACCTCCAGGGGGAAACTATAATTCACCCCTCCACTTT. This codes for CASRPPGGNYNSPLHF.

This clone occurred a few times. CDR3 in DNA: TGTGCCAGCAGCTCGACAGGGGAGCACACCGGGGAGCTGTTTTTT. It is translated as CASSSTGEHTGELFF. The chain recombines TRBV7-3 with TRBJ2-2; 8 bases are shared with TRBD1. This CDR3 contains 15 residues. The V gene end was trimmed by 4 bases and the J gene end by 3 bases; junction bases not matched to a gene: 4. CDR1 is SGHTA and CDR2 is FQGTGA in the germline V gene.

This chain connects TRBV7-9 to TRBJ1-1; TRBD1 is a possible D gene (6 bases). V was shortened by 6 bases and J by 1 base, with 15 bases between the two germline ends. This CDR3 region has 15 residues. Germline values: CDR1 SEHNR, CDR2 FQNEAQ (reference sequence). Written as DNA, the CDR3 is TGTGCCAGCAGTTGGGACATCCTCTCGAACACTGAAGCTTTCTTT. As protein: CASSWDILSNTEAFF. The full variable domain, its missing parts supplied by reference TRBV7-9 and TRBJ1-1, is DTGVSQNPRHKITKRGQNVTFRCDPISEHNRLYWYRQTLGQGPEFLTYFQNEAQLEKSRLLSDRFSAERPKGSFSTLEIQRTEQGDSAMYLCASSWDILSNTEAFFGQGTRLTVV.

The genes are TRBV5-5 and TRBJ1-5, with D possibly matching TRBD1 (6 bases). Trimming pared 5 bases from V and 7 bases from J, leaving 13 bases between. The germline V gene encodes CDR1 SGHKS and CDR2 YYEKEE (reference sequence). The CDR3 is 13 residues long. Here the CDR3 reads CASSPGEYQPQHF. The CDR3, as DNA: TGTGCCAGCAGTCCAGGGGAGTACCAGCCCCAGCATTTT.

This clone has just one count. This chain connects TRBV19 to TRBJ2-1; D gene ambiguous. Trimming took off 8 bases at V and 2 bases at J, with 10 bases between the two ends. The CDR3 is made up of 13 amino acids. Germline V CDR1 and CDR2: LNHDA, SQIVND (reference sequence). CDR3 sequence reads: CASREATYNEQFF. Written as DNA, the CDR3 is TGTGCCAGTCGCGAGGCTACCTACAATGAGCAGTTCTTC.

The chain employs TRBV4-1 and TRBJ2-3; perhaps TRBD2 as D (5 bases). The germline V and J ends were trimmed by 0 bases and 9 bases, with 16 bases remaining between them. The CDR3 extends over 15 amino acids. Germline V gene data show CDR1 as MGHRA and CDR2 as YSYEKL. The CDR3 reads CASSQDGRLPSTQYF. The CDR3 DNA reads as TGCGCCAGCAGCCAAGATGGGAGACTGCCATCGACGCAGTATTTT.

The V call is TRBV4-2, the J call TRBJ2-3, with D tentatively TRBD2 (5 bases). The V gene lost 6 bases and the J gene lost 6 bases, with 13 bases spanning the gap. The germline gives CDR1 LGHNA, CDR2 YNFKEQ. The CDR3 has 13 amino acids. The CDR3 nucleotides read TGTGCCAGCAGGAGCGGCGCGGCGGATACGCAGTATTTT. Translation: CASRSGAADTQYF.

The chain has TRBV5-1 and TRBJ1-6; no clear D. The ends were cut back, 4 bases at V and 7 bases at J, with 9 bases in the middle. CDR1 and CDR2 from the germline V gene are SGHRS and YFSETQ. The CDR3 length is 13 residues. This chain's CDR3 is CASSRRLNSPLHF. The CDR3, as DNA: TGCGCCAGCAGCAGACGGCTAAATTCACCCCTCCACTTT.

V gene TRBV12-5 combines with J gene TRBJ2-3, with 10 nucleotides matching TRBD1. The CDR3 covers 15 residues. Germline loops: CDR1 LGHNT, CDR2 FRNRAP. The ends lost 5 bases at V and 5 bases at J; junction bases unmatched: 7. The DNA for the CDR3 is TGTGCTAGTGGTCCGGGGACAGGGGCTGGAGATACGCAGTATTTT. It codes for CASGPGTGAGDTQYF.

The chain recombines TRBV6-1 with TRBJ1-1, with 7 bases identical to TRBD1. Germline V gives CDR1 MNHNS, CDR2 SASEGT. Unmatched junction bases numbered 6, after V lost 1 base and J lost 7 bases. The CDR3 totals 14 residues. CDR3 sequence reads: CASSEVQGYGEAFF. The DNA of the CDR3 is TGTGCCAGCAGTGAAGTACAGGGGTATGGTGAAGCTTTCTTT.

The chain recombines TRBV5-1 with TRBJ2-1; 10 bases map to TRBD2. The CDR3 is 14 residues long. Germline assignment: CDR1 SGHRS and CDR2 YFSETQ. V lost 4 bases and J lost 4; bases outside the gene matches: 2. CDR3 bases: TGCGCCAGCAGCCGGACTAGCGGATACAATGAGCAGTTCTTC. Its translation: CASSRTSGYNEQFF.

In this sample, this clone turned up once. The chain couples TRBV9 to TRBJ1-1; the D gene is possibly TRBD1 (5 bases). Germline CDR1 is SGDLS and CDR2 is YYNGEE. CDR3 length equals 14 residues. V lost 4 bases, J lost 2 bases, and 12 bases lay in between. The CDR3 nucleotides are TGTGCCAGCAGCCCCCTGGGGGGAAACACTGAAGCTTTCTTT. Translation: CASSPLGGNTEAFF.

J is TRBJ1-3 and V is TRBV19; perhaps TRBD1 as D (5 bases). This CDR3 is built from 15 residues. Germline V gives CDR1 LNHDA, CDR2 SQIVND (reference sequence). Trimming removed 6 bases from V and 4 bases from J, with 16 bases in between. CDR3 bases: TGTGCCAGTAGCCGCCCTCAGGGATCCGGAAACACCATATATTTT. Translating it yields CASSRPQGSGNTIYF.

The chain couples TRBV9 to TRBJ2-3; TRBD1 agrees at 8 bases. CDR3 length: 15 amino acids. CDR1 and CDR2 from the germline V gene are SGDLS and YYNGEE. Trimming at V came to 2 bases and at J to 4 bases, leaving 6 bases not matched to a gene. The CDR3 DNA is TGTGCCAGCAGCGTCCAGGGGGCTGCGCCAGATACGCAGTATTTT. Translated: CASSVQGAAPDTQYF.

This chain connects TRBV7-8 to TRBJ1-3, with 7 nucleotides matching TRBD1. CDR3 length equals 15 residues. Germline-derived CDR1 and CDR2 are SGHVS and FQNEAQ. V was pared by 5 bases and J by 0 bases, with 4 bases of the junction left unmatched. CDR3 protein: CASSQDRDSGNTIYF. As DNA, the CDR3 is TGTGCCAGCAGCCAAGACAGGGACTCTGGAAACACCATATATTTT.

This chain links TRBV29-1 with TRBJ1-1; perhaps TRBD1 as D (5 bases). V lost 3 bases, J lost 6 bases, and 11 bases lay in between. CDR1 and CDR2 from the germline V gene are SQVTM and ANQGSEA. CDR3 length: 12 amino acids. CDR3 amino acids: CSVDWGGAEAFF. CDR3 bases: TGCAGCGTTGATTGGGGGGGAGCTGAAGCTTTCTTT.

This clone is a singleton in its sample. J is TRBJ1-2 and V is TRBV7-2; D perhaps matches TRBD1 (5 bases). V was shortened by 1 base and J by 6 bases, with 12 bases between the two germline ends. This CDR3 is 14 amino acids long. Looked up from germline, CDR1 is SGHTA and CDR2 is FQGNSA. CDR3 loop: CASSLGGGRNGYTF. The CDR3 DNA follows: TGTGCCAGCAGCTTAGGTGGGGGGAGGAATGGCTACACCTTC.